This TCR beta chain was retrieved from a study of cytomegalovirus exposure and HLA in healthy donors. Study findings and constraints: Generally TCR sequences proved uncommon, though certain public TCRs appeared in numerous donors. First-cohort TCR clusters were later found to tend to co-occur in the approximately 110 validation repertoires. Three chains tied to CMV proved CMV antigen-specific in vitro.

The CDR3 contains 12 residues. CDR1 and CDR2 from the germline V gene are SQVTM and ANQGSEA. V was clipped by 6 bases and J by 4 bases, with 12 bases between them. Sequencing used immunoSEQ multiplex PCR; TCRdb keeps in-frame clones, though not all of them. The sample includes fewer than 350,000 clones, approximately 88% of them seen just once. To note about this clone: Its antigen is still unknown.

This chain uses TRBV29-1 with TRBJ1-1; a possible D gene is TRBD1 (6 bases). This clonotype was obtained from a woman aged 18-29 years in good health and CMV-seronegative. Sequencing was performed on PBMCs. The CDR3 here is CSVPGEGTEAFF. The CDR3 coding sequence is TGCAGCGTGCCAGGGGAGGGCACTGAAGCTTTCTTT.